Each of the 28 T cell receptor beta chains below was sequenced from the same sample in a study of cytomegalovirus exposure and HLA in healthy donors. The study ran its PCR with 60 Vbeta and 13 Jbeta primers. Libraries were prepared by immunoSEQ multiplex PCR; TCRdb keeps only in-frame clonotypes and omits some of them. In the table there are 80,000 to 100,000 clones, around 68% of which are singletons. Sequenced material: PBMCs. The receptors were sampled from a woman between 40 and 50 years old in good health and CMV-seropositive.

The CDR3 DNA reads as TGTGCCAGCAGCACACGAACTAGCGGCGACTACAATGAGCAGTTCTTC. This gives the protein CASSTRTSGDYNEQFF. The rearrangement joins TRBV13 to TRBJ2-1; TRBD2 agrees at 8 bases. V gave up 5 bases and J gave up 3 bases; unmatched junction bases: 9. CDR3 length equals 16 residues. Germline V gene data show CDR1 as PRHDT and CDR2 as FYEKMQ (reference sequence).

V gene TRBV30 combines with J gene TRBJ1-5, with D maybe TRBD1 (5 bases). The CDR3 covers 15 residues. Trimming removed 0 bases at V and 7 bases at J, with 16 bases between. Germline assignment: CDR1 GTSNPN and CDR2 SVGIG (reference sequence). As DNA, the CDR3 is TGTGCCTGGAGTGTACCCGGAGGGGTTGGACAGCCCCAGCATTTT. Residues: CAWSVPGGVGQPQHF.

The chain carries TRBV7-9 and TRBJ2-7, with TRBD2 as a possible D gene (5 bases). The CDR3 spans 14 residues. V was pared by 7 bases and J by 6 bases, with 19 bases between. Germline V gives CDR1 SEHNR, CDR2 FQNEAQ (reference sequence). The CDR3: CASNEAGSTGEQYF. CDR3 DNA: TGTGCCAGCAACGAGGCTGGGAGTACGGGCGAGCAGTACTTC.

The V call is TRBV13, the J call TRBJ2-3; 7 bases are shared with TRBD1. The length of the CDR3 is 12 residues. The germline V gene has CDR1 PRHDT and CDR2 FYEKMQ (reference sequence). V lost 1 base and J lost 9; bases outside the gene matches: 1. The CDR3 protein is CASSLEGGTQYF. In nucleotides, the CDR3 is TGTGCCAGCAGCTTAGAAGGGGGCACGCAGTATTTT.

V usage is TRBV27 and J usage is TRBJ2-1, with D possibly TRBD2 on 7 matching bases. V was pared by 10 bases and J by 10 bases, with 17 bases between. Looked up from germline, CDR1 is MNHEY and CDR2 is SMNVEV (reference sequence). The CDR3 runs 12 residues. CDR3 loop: CATLEGGGEQFF. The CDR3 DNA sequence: TGTGCCACCCTGGAGGGCGGGGGCGAGCAGTTCTTC.

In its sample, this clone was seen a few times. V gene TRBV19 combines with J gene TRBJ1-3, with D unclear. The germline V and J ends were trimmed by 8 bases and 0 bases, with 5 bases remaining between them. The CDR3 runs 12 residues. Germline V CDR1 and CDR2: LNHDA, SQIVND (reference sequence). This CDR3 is CASGLSGNTIYF. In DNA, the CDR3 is TGTGCCAGTGGCCTCTCTGGAAACACCATATATTTT.

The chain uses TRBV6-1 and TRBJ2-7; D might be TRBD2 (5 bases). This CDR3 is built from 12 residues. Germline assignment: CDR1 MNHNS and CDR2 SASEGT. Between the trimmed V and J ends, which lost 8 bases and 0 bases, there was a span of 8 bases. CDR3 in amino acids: CASGRDSYEQYF. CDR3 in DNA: TGTGCCAGCGGCCGGGACTCCTACGAGCAGTACTTC.

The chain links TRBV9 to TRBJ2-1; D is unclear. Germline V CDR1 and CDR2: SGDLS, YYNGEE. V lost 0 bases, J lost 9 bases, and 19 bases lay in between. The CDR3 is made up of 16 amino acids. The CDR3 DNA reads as TGTGCCAGCAGCGTAGTCGAGTCCCCCTTCGGTGGTGAGCAGTTCTTC. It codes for CASSVVESPFGGEQFF.

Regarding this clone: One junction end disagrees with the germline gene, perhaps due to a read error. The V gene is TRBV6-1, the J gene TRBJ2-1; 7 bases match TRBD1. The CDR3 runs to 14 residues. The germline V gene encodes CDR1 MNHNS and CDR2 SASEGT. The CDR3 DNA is TGTGCCAGCGGTGAGACAGGGTCAGTCGGTGAGCAGTTCTTC. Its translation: CASGETGSVGEQFF.

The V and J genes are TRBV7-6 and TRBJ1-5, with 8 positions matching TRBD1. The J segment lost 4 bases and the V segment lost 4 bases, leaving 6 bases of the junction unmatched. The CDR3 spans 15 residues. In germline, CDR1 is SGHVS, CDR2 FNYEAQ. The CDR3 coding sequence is TGTGCCAGCAGCTCCGGACAGGGCCCAAATCAGCCCCAGCATTTT. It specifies CASSSGQGPNQPQHF.

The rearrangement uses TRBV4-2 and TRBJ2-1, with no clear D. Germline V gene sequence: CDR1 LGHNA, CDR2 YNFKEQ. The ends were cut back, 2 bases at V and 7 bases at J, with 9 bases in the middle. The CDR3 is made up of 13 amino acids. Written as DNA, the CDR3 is TGTGCCAGCAGCCAACCGGAGAGGAATGAGCAGTTCTTC. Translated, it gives CASSQPERNEQFF.

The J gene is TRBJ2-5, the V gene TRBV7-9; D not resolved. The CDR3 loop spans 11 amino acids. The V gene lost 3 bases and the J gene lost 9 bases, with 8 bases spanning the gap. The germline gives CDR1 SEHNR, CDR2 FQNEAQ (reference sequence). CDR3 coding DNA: TGTGCCAGCAGCTTCGGCCAGGCCCAGTACTTC. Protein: CASSFGQAQYF.

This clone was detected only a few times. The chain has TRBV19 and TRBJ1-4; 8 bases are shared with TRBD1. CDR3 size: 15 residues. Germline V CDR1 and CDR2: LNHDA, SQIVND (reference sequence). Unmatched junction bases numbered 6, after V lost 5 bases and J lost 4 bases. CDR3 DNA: TGTGCCAGTAGTTTCCGGGACAGGATTAATGAAAAACTGTTTTTT. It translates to CASSFRDRINEKLFF. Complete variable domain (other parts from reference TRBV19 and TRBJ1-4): DGGITQSPKYLFRKEGQNVTLSCEQNLNHDAMYWYRQDPGQGLRLIYYSQIVNDFQKGDIAEGYSVSREKKESFPLTVTSAQKNPTAFYLCASSFRDRINEKLFFGSGTQLSVL.

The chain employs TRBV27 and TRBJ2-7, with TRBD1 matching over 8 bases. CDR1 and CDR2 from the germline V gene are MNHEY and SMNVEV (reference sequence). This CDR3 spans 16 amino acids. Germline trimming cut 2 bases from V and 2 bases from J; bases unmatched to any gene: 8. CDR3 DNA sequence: TGTGCCAGCAGTTTAGGCTCTCCGACAGGGGCCTACGAGCAGTACTTC. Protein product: CASSLGSPTGAYEQYF.

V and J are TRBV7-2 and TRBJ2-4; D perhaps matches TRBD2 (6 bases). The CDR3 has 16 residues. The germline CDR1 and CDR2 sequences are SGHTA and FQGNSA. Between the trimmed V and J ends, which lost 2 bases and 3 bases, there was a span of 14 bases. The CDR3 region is CASSLNSPGDKNIQYF. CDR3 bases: TGTGCCAGCAGCTTAAATAGCCCGGGGGACAAAAACATTCAGTACTTC.

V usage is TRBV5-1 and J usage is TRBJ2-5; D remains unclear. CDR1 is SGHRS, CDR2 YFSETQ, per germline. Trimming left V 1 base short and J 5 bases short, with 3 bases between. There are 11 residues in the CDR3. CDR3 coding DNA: TGCGCCAGCAGCTTGAGCGAGACCCAGTACTTC. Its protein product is CASSLSETQYF. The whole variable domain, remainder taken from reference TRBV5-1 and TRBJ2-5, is KAGVTQTPRYLIKTRGQQVTLSCSPISGHRSVSWYQQTPGQGLQFLFEYFSETQRNKGNFPGRFSGRQFSNSRSEMNVSTLELGDSALYLCASSLSETQYFGPGTRLLVL.

For the CDR3, the DNA is TGTGCCAGCAGTCCCGGGACAGTTAATGAAAAACTGTTTTTT. Its protein is CASSPGTVNEKLFF. The V gene is TRBV28, the J gene TRBJ1-4; 7 bases are a match to TRBD1. Losses at the gene ends were 5 bases for V and 4 bases for J; bases not matched to a gene: 4. CDR3 length: 14 residues. CDR1 is MDHEN, CDR2 SYDVKM, per germline.

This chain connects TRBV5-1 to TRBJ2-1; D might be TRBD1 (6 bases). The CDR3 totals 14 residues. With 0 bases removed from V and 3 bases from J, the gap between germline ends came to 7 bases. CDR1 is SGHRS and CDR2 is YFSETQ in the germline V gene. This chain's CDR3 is CASSLGTDYNEQFF. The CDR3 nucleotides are TGCGCCAGCAGCTTGGGGACAGACTACAATGAGCAGTTCTTC.

CDR3 bases: TGTGCCAGCAGCCAGAACCTAGCGGGAGGGTACACCGGGGAGCTGTTTTTT. Translation gives CASSQNLAGGYTGELFF. The chain uses TRBV27 and TRBJ2-2, with TRBD2 matching over 12 bases. After removal of 6 bases from V and 3 bases from J, the junction contained 8 bases not matched to a gene. This CDR3 has 17 amino acids. The germline gives CDR1 MNHEY, CDR2 SMNVEV (reference sequence).

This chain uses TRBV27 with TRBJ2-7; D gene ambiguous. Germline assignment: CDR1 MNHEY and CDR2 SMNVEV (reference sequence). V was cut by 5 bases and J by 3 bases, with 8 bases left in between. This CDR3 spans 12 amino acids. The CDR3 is CASSRGDYEQYF. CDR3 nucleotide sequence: TGTGCCAGCAGTCGAGGAGACTACGAGCAGTACTTC.

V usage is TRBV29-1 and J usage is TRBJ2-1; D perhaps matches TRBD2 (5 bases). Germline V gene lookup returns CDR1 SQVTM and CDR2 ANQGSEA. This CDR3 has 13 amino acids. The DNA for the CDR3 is TGCAGTGATAGCGAGAGCTCCTACAATGAGCAGTTCTTC. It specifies CSDSESSYNEQFF.

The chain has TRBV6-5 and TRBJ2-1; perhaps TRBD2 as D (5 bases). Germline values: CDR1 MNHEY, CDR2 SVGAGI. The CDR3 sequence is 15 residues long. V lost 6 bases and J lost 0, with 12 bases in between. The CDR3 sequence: CASSRRTYSYNEQFF. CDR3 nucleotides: TGTGCCAGCAGCCGAAGGACTTACTCCTACAATGAGCAGTTCTTC.

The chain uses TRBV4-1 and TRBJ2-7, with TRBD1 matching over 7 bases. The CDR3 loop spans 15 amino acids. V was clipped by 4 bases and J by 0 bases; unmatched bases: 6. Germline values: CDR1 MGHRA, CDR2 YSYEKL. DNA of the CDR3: TGCGCCAGCAGCCCAACCGGGACAGTCTCCTACGAGCAGTACTTC. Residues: CASSPTGTVSYEQYF.

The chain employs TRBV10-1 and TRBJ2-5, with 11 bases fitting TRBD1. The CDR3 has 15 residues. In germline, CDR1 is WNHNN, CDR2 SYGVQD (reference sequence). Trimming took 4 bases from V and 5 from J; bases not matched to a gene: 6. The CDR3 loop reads CASSGGQGVRETQYF. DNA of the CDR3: TGCGCCAGCAGTGGGGGACAGGGGGTAAGGGAGACCCAGTACTTC.

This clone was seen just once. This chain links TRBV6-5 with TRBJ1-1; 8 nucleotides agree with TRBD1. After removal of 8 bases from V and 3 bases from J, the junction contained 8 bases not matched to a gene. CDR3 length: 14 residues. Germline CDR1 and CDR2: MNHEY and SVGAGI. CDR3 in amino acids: CASLTGQGDTEAFF. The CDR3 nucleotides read TGTGCCAGCCTAACCGGACAGGGAGACACTGAAGCTTTCTTT.

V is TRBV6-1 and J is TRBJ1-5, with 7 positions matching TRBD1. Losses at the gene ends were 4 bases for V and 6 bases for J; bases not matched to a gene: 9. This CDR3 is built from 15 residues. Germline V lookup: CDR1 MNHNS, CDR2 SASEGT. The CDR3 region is CASSGQGAQAQPQHF. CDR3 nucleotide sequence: TGTGCCAGCAGTGGACAGGGAGCCCAGGCTCAGCCCCAGCATTTT.

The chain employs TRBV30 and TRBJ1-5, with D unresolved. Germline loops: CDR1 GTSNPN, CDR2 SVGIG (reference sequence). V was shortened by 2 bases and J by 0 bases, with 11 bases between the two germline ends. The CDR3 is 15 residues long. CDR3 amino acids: CAWSRPEVSNQPQHF. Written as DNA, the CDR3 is TGTGCCTGGAGTCGACCGGAGGTTAGCAATCAGCCCCAGCATTTT.

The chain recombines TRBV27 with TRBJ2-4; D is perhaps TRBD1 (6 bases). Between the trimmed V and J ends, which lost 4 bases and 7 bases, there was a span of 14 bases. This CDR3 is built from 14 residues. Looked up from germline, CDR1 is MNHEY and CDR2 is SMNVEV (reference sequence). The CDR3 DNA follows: TGTGCCAGCAGTTGGGGGCCAGGTAGTAACATTCAGTACTTC. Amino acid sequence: CASSWGPGSNIQYF.